This TCR beta chain appears in the sequencing data of a study of memory B cells and T cells in multiple sclerosis. CFSE-dim autoproliferating and CFSE-high non-proliferating T cells from unstimulated culture were sequenced separately. Replicate wells were pooled after more than six days of stimulus-free culture of 45 million to 50 million CFSE-labeled PBMCs. CFSE at 0.45 to 0.55 uM labeled the PBMCs, which were then cultured unstimulated. The table came from immunoSEQ multiplex PCR; TCRdb's copy has only in-frame clones and leaves some out. In the table there are 32,000 or so clones, more than 75% of which are singletons. This clone was observed once. Its antigen remains unidentified. Study-wide results and caveats: Shared clonotype counts depended on differing compartment clone-set sizes and were normalized.

The germline CDR1 and CDR2 sequences are SGHVS and FNYEAQ. V gave up 1 base and J gave up 3 bases, with 4 bases separating them. This CDR3 has 13 residues. The chain joins TRBV7-6 to TRBJ1-5; D is unresolved. The TCR originated in a human donor with multiple sclerosis. Sequencing was performed on PBMCs from blood kept in culture. The CDR3 nucleotides read TGTGCCAGCAGCTTAGGCGCCAATCAGCCCCAGCATTTT. As protein: CASSLGANQPQHF.